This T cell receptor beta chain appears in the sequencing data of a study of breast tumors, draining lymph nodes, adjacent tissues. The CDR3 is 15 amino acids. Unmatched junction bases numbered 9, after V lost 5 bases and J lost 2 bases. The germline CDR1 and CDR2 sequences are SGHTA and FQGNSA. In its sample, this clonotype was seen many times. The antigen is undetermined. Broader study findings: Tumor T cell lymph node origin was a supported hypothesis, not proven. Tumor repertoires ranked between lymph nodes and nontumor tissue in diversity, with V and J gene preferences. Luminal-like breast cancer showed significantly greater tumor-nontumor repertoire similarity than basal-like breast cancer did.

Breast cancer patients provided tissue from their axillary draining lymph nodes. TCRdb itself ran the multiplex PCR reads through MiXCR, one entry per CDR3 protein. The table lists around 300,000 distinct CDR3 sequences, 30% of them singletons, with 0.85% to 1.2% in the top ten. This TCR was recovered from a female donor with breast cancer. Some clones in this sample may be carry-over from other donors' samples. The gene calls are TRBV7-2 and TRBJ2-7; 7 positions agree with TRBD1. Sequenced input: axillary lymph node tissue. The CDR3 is CASSTRPGQPYEQYF. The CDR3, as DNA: TGTGCCAGCAGCACTCGGCCGGGACAGCCCTACGAGCAGTACTTC.